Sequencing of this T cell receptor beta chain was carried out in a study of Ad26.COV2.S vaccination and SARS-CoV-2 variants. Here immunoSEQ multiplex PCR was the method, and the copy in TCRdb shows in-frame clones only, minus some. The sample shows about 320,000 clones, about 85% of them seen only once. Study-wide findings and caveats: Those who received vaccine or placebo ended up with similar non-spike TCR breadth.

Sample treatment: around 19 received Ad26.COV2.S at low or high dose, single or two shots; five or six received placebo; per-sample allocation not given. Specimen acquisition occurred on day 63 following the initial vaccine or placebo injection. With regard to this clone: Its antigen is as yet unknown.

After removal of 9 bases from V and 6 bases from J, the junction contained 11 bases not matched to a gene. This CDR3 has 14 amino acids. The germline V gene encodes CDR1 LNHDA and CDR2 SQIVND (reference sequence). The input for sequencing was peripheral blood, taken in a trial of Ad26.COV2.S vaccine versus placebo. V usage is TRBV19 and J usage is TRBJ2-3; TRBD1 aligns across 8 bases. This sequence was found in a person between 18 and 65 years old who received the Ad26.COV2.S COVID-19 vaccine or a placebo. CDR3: CASNGQGLRDTQYF. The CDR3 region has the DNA TGTGCCAGCAACGGACAGGGCCTCAGGGATACGCAGTATTTT.